Listed here are 21 T cell receptor beta chains from one sample, sequenced in a study of CD8 T cells in ankylosing spondylitis. Study-wide points: In ankylosing spondylitis blood, a motif of roughly eight highly homologous TCR beta variants appeared characteristic.

These receptors' targets are unknown. TCRdb analysed the 5' RACE reads with MiXCR anew, one entry per CDR3 protein. Here the sample spans a few hundred thousand distinct CDR3 sequences, 7.5% to 9% being singletons. Sequencing was carried out using blood, either unsorted or a sorted T cell fraction (not recorded which). These receptors were taken from a male donor with ankylosing spondylitis.

In its sample, this clonotype was seen many times. The chain couples TRBV18 to TRBJ2-5; D might be TRBD1 (6 bases). The V and J ends lost 6 bases and 0 bases respectively, with 14 bases between them. Germline CDR1 and CDR2: KGHSH and LQKENI. This CDR3 comprises 15 residues. The CDR3 bases are TGTGCCAGCTCCCTCGAAAGGGGGAACCAAGAGACCCAGTACTTC. Translated, it gives CASSLERGNQETQYF.

This clonotype appeared many times. The V gene is TRBV9, the J gene TRBJ2-7, with D perhaps matching TRBD1 or TRBD2 (6 bases each). Germline V gives CDR1 SGDLS, CDR2 YYNGEE. V lost 0 bases to trimming and J lost 5 bases, with 15 bases between them. The length of the CDR3 is 15 residues. In DNA, the CDR3 is TGTGCCAGCAGCGTAGGGGGGGACAAGGTGAACGAGCAGTACTTC. Translated, it gives CASSVGGDKVNEQYF. Full variable domain (missing parts from reference TRBV9 and TRBJ2-7): DSGVTQTPKHLITATGQRVTLRCSPRSGDLSVYWYQQSLDQGLQFLIQYYNGEERAKGNILERFSAQQFPDLHSELNLSSLELGDSALYFCASSVGGDKVNEQYFGPGTRLTVT.

V is TRBV20-1 and J is TRBJ2-1; no firm D call. The CDR3 runs to 13 residues. The V end was cut by 0 bases, the J end by 5 bases, with 8 bases between. The germline V gene encodes CDR1 DFQATT and CDR2 SNEGSKA (reference sequence). Here the CDR3 reads CSARDWNNNEQFF. The CDR3, as DNA: TGCAGTGCTAGAGATTGGAATAACAATGAGCAGTTCTTC.

This clonotype was found a few times. The chain recombines TRBV11-2 with TRBJ2-7, with 7 bases identical to TRBD2. The CDR3 is 16 residues long. Per the germline V gene, CDR1 is SGHAT and CDR2 is FQNNGV. The J segment lost 1 base and the V segment lost 4 bases, leaving 10 bases of the junction unmatched. The CDR3 loop is CASSWGTTGGSYEQYF. The CDR3 coding sequence is TGTGCCAGCAGCTGGGGGACTACCGGTGGGTCCTACGAGCAGTACTTC.

This clonotype was observed a few times. The rearrangement uses TRBV6-5 and TRBJ2-1, with a possible D match to TRBD2 (6 bases). Between the trimmed V and J ends, which lost 0 bases and 4 bases, there was a span of 10 bases. This CDR3 region has 15 residues. Germline V CDR1 and CDR2: MNHEY, SVGAGI. This chain's CDR3 is CASSYSPSAYNEQFF. DNA for the CDR3: TGTGCCAGCAGTTACTCCCCTAGCGCGTACAATGAGCAGTTCTTC.

The chain links TRBV10-3 to TRBJ2-3; D assignment may be TRBD1 or TRBD2 (5 bases each). Germline V gene lookup returns CDR1 ENHRY and CDR2 SYGVKD. This CDR3 is 18 amino acids long. V gave up 6 bases and J gave up 4 bases, with 26 bases separating them. In DNA, the CDR3 is TGTGCCATCAGCACTACAGCTGACCGGGACCGAGAAGCAGATACGCAGTATTTT. This encodes CAISTTADRDREADTQYF.

This clonotype was counted between two and nine times. V and J are TRBV7-3 and TRBJ2-2, with D possibly matching TRBD2 (7 bases). The V end was cut by 1 base, the J end by 5 bases, with 14 bases between. The germline gives CDR1 SGHTA, CDR2 FQGTGA. The CDR3 covers 16 residues. CDR3 sequence: CASSLSGGTVTGELFF. Written as DNA, the CDR3 is TGTGCCAGCAGCTTAAGCGGGGGCACCGTAACCGGGGAGCTGTTTTTT.

This clonotype was seen only a few times. The chain couples TRBV5-1 to TRBJ2-3; 8 bases map to TRBD1. With V trimmed by 5 bases and J by 2 bases, 7 bases remained unmatched. Germline CDR1 SGHRS, CDR2 YFSETQ. CDR3 size: 15 residues. The CDR3 DNA sequence: TGCGCCAGCAGTCCGATCAGGGGGCCCACAGATACGCAGTATTTT. Protein: CASSPIRGPTDTQYF.

This chain connects TRBV28 to TRBJ2-7, with 10 bases identical to TRBD1. This CDR3 contains 14 residues. Germline values: CDR1 MDHEN, CDR2 SYDVKM. The V gene end was trimmed by 6 bases and the J gene end by 1 base; junction bases not matched to a gene: 3. The CDR3 is CASSGTGVSYEQYF. The CDR3 DNA reads as TGTGCCAGCAGCGGGACAGGGGTATCCTACGAGCAGTACTTC.

Concerning this clonotype itself: This clone may be a read error of a much larger clone one base away. The limits of the CDR3 on the DNA are not certain, so only TCRdb's listed CDR3 is given. The chain links TRBV29-1 to TRBJ2-1. The germline V gene has CDR1 SQVTM and CDR2 ANQGSEA. The CDR3 has 13 amino acids, counting both end residues. CDR3 residues: CSVAVGSYNEQIF.

The V and J genes are TRBV5-1 and TRBJ2-1, with 11 bases fitting TRBD2. Germline loops: CDR1 SGHRS, CDR2 YFSETQ. J gave up 10 bases and V 3 bases, and 9 bases lay outside the gene matches. The CDR3 contains 15 residues. This CDR3 reads CASSSPSGGIVEQFF. In DNA form, the CDR3 reads TGCGCCAGCAGCTCCCCTAGCGGGGGGATTGTGGAGCAGTTCTTC.

Only a few counts were recorded for this clonotype. The chain combines TRBV7-9 with TRBJ1-1; TRBD1 aligns across 9 bases. The V segment lost 6 bases and the J segment 5 bases; nucleotides outside the gene matches: 7. The CDR3 length is 14 residues. Germline V gene sequence: CDR1 SEHNR, CDR2 FQNEAQ (reference sequence). CDR3 DNA: TGTGCCAGCAGAGTACAGGGGGCAGGTACTGAAGCTTTCTTT. It is translated as CASRVQGAGTEAFF. The full variable domain, completed using reference TRBV7-9 and TRBJ1-1, is DTGVSQNPRHKITKRGQNVTFRCDPISEHNRLYWYRQTLGQGPEFLTYFQNEAQLEKSRLLSDRFSAERPKGSFSTLEIQRTEQGDSAMYLCASRVQGAGTEAFFGQGTRLTVV.

This clonotype was observed a few times. The V call is TRBV25-1, the J call TRBJ1-5; the D is unclear. Trimming took 7 bases from V and 3 from J, leaving 19 bases between them. The CDR3 has 16 residues. Germline lookup yields CDR1 MGHDK and CDR2 SYGVNS. This CDR3 is CASNLMKVGYNQPQHF. CDR3 DNA sequence: TGTGCCAGCAATCTAATGAAAGTCGGTTACAATCAGCCCCAGCATTTT.

This clonotype was detected ten times or more. V gene TRBV27 combines with J gene TRBJ1-5; D gene unclear. Per germline, CDR1 MNHEY and CDR2 SMNVEV (reference sequence). This CDR3 spans 13 amino acids. V shed 3 bases and J shed 3 bases, with 6 bases lying between them. The CDR3, as DNA: TGTGCCAGCAGTTTCGGCCCCAATCAGCCCCAGCATTTT. Protein product: CASSFGPNQPQHF.

This clonotype was detected only a few times. The rearrangement uses TRBV4-1 and TRBJ2-5; D perhaps matches TRBD1 (5 bases). The CDR3 extends over 13 amino acids. V lost 1 base to trimming and J lost 5 bases, with 8 bases between them. Germline loops: CDR1 MGHRA, CDR2 YSYEKL. CDR3: CASSQGRDETQYF. The CDR3 DNA is TGCGCCAGCAGCCAAGGCAGGGATGAGACCCAGTACTTC.

The sample holds a few counts of this clonotype. The gene calls are TRBV29-1 and TRBJ2-5; 14 positions match TRBD2. This CDR3 comprises 14 residues. Trimming took 7 bases from V and 6 from J; bases not matched to a gene: 7. Per the germline V gene, CDR1 is SQVTM and CDR2 is ANQGSEA. CDR3 sequence (DNA): TGCAGCGCCTCGGGACTAGCGGGAGTTCAGACCCAGTACTTC. It yields the protein CSASGLAGVQTQYF.

This clonotype was recorded a few times. This chain joins TRBV5-1 and TRBJ1-4, with 9 nucleotides matching TRBD1. CDR1 and CDR2 (germline): SGHRS, YFSETQ. With V trimmed by 4 bases and J by 8 bases, 6 bases remained unmatched. There are 14 residues in the CDR3. The DNA for the CDR3 is TGCGCCAGCAGCGCAGCGGGGACAGGGGAAAAACTGTTTTTT. It yields the protein CASSAAGTGEKLFF.

The rearrangement links TRBV15 to TRBJ2-1; weak D call: TRBD1 (5 bases). CDR1 LNHNV and CDR2 YYDKDF come from the germline V gene (reference sequence). The CDR3 covers 16 residues. V gave up 1 base and J gave up 4 bases, with 14 bases separating them. The DNA for the CDR3 is TGTGCCACCAGCAGAGCCACGACAGCGAAGTACAATGAGCAGTTCTTC. Amino acid sequence: CATSRATTAKYNEQFF.

This chain connects TRBV2 to TRBJ2-5, with 7 positions matching TRBD1. After removal of 4 bases from V and 5 bases from J, the junction contained 10 bases not matched to a gene. Germline CDR1 and CDR2: SNHLY and FYNNEI. This CDR3 is 15 amino acids long. CDR3 amino acids: CASSGQGGEWETQYF. CDR3 nucleotides: TGTGCCAGCAGTGGACAGGGTGGGGAATGGGAGACCCAGTACTTC.

This clonotype was counted a few times. The chain uses TRBV7-9 and TRBJ1-4; TRBD1 matches at 7 bases. The V and J ends lost 5 bases and 5 bases, in that order; junction bases with no gene match: 8. The CDR3 has 15 amino acids. Germline CDR1 and CDR2: SEHNR and FQNEAQ (reference sequence). CDR3 amino acids: CASSSEGQPNEKLFF. DNA for the CDR3: TGTGCCAGCAGCAGCGAGGGACAGCCCAATGAAAAACTGTTTTTT.

This clonotype was counted a few times. The chain has TRBV15 and TRBJ2-3; 7 positions agree with TRBD1. V lost 1 base and J lost 6; bases outside the gene matches: 10. This CDR3 contains 16 residues. Germline V gene data show CDR1 as LNHNV and CDR2 as YYDKDF (reference sequence). As DNA, the CDR3 is TGTGCCACCAGCAGAGGCAGGGACAGCCGCGGCGATACGCAGTATTTT. Its protein product is CATSRGRDSRGDTQYF.